The sequence of this T cell receptor (beta chain) was determined in a study of identical twins. On this clonotype: The antigen remains undetermined.

A universal primer site was added by template switching, and unique molecular identifiers were carried by the cDNA. TCRdb re-analysed the 5' RACE reads in MiXCR, keeping a single row per CDR3 protein. Of about 210,000 distinct CDR3 sequences detected, roughly 9.4% appear once; the ten largest clones hold roughly 5%. Study observations and caveats: Donors were not followed over many years; analysis was cross-sectional. For out-of-frame beta sequences, excess twin sharing was weaker. Alpha sequences out of frame and shared by twins had excess low generation probability.

The origin of this receptor is a young woman in good health. The sample was memory (CD45RO+) T cells sorted from blood.

The CDR3 sequence is CASSLSARTGELFF. The CDR3 DNA is TGTGCCAGCAGCTTATCCGCGCGGACCGGGGAGCTGTTTTTT. The rearrangement links TRBV7-2 to TRBJ2-2; D is undetermined. CDR1 is SGHTA, CDR2 FQGNSA, per germline. The CDR3 is made up of 14 amino acids. V lost 2 bases to trimming and J lost 5 bases, with 9 bases between them.